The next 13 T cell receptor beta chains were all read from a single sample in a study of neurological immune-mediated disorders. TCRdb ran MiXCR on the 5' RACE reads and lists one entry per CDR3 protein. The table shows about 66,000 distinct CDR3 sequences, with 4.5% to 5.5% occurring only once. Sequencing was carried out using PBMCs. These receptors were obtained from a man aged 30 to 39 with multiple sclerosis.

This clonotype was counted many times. The DNA of the CDR3 is TGCGCCAGCAGCCCCGACAGTACCGAGGGGAATGAGCAGTTCTTC. This gives the protein CASSPDSTEGNEQFF. The chain uses TRBV5-1 and TRBJ2-1; D could derive from TRBD1 or TRBD2 (5 bases each). There are 15 residues in the CDR3. Germline loops: CDR1 SGHRS, CDR2 YFSETQ. Trimming took off 4 bases at V and 7 bases at J, with 18 bases between the two ends.

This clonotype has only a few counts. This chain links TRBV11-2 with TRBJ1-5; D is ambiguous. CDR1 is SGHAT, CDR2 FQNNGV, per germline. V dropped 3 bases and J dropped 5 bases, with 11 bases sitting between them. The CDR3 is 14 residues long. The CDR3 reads CASSLYGRDQPQHF. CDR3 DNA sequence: TGTGCCAGCAGCTTGTACGGGAGAGATCAGCCCCAGCATTTT.

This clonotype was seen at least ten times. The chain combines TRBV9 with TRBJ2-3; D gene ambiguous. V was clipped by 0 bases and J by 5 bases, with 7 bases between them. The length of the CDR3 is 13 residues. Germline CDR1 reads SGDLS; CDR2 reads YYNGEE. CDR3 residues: CASSVGAEDTQYF. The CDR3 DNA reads TGTGCCAGCAGCGTAGGTGCGGAAGATACGCAGTATTTT.

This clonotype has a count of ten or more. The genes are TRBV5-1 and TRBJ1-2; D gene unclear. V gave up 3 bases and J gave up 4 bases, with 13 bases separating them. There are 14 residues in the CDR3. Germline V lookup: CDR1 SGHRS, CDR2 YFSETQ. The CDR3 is CASSSEPGGYGYTF. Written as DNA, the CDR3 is TGCGCCAGCAGCTCCGAACCGGGAGGCTATGGCTACACCTTC.

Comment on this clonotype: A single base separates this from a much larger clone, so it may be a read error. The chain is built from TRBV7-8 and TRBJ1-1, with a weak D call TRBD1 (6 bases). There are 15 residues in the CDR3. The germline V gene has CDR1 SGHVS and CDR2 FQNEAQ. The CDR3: CASSLKGHLNTEDFF. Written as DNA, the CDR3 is TGTGCCAGCAGCTTAAAGGGACATCTGAACACTGAAGATTTCTTT.

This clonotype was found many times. The DNA of the CDR3 is TGCGCCAGCAGCTTGTTAGGGACAGGGTCCGAGCAGTACGTC. Amino acid sequence: CASSLLGTGSEQYV. The chain is built from TRBV5-1 and TRBJ2-7; the match to TRBD1 covers 9 bases. There are 14 residues in the CDR3. Trimming removed 1 base from V and 6 bases from J; junction bases left unmatched: 5. Germline V gives CDR1 SGHRS, CDR2 YFSETQ.

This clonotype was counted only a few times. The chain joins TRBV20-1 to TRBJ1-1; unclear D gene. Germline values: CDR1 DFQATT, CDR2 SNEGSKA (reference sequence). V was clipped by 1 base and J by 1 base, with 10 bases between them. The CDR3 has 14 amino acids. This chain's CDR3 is CSARVLTRNTEAFF. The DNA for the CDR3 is TGCAGTGCTAGAGTCCTAACGCGGAACACTGAAGCTTTCTTT.

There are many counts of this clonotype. CDR3: CSASSGVLNQPQHF. In DNA, the CDR3 is TGCAGTGCTAGTTCAGGGGTACTCAATCAGCCCCAGCATTTT. The chain has TRBV20-1 and TRBJ1-5; possibly TRBD1 for D (6 bases). The CDR3 is 14 amino acids. Trimming took 3 bases from V and 3 from J, leaving 12 bases between them. Germline CDR1 and CDR2: DFQATT and SNEGSKA (reference sequence).

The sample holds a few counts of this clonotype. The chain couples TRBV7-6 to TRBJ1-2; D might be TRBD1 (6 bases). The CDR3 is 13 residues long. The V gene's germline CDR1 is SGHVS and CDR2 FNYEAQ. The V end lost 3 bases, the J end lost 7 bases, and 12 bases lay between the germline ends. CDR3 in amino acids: CASSLSTGGGYTF. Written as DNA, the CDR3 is TGTGCCAGCAGCTTGTCGACAGGAGGTGGCTACACCTTC.

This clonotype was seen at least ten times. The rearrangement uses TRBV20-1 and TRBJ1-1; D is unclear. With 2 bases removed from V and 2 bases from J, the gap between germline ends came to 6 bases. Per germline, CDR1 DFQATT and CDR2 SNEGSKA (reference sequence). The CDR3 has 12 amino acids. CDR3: CSARPTNTEAFF. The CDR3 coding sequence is TGCAGTGCTAGACCAACCAACACTGAAGCTTTCTTT.

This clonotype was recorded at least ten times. CDR3 region: CASSSRVGHSEAFF. CDR3 in DNA: TGTGCCAGCAGTTCTAGGGTGGGGCATAGTGAAGCTTTCTTT. The chain links TRBV12-3 or TRBV12-4 to TRBJ1-1; D might be TRBD1 (5 bases). The V and J ends lost 4 bases and 7 bases respectively, with 16 bases between them. The CDR3 extends over 14 amino acids.

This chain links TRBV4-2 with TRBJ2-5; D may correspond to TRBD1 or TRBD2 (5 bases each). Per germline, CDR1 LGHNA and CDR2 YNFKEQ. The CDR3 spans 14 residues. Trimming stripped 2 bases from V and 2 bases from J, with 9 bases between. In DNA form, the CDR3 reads TGTGCCAGCAGCCAACCGGGACGACAAGAGACCCAGTACTTC. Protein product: CASSQPGRQETQYF.

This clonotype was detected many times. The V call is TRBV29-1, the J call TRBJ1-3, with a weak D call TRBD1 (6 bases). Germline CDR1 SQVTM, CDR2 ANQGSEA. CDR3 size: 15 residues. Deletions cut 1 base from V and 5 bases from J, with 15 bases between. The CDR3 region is CSVEGTYGQRNTIYF. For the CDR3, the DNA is TGCAGCGTTGAAGGGACTTACGGACAGAGAAACACCATATATTTT.